These T cell receptor beta chains were read from a single sample in a study of early T cells in non-severe SARS-CoV-2 infection. Using its own MiXCR run on the 5' RACE reads, TCRdb lists one record per CDR3 protein. This table holds fewer than 85,000 distinct CDR3 sequences, around 14% found once. The specimen was whole blood. The receptors derive from an adult who was a healthcare worker with PCR-confirmed SARS-CoV-2 infection or an uninfected control (not recorded which). Both conserved end residues are part of each CDR3. Fields, in order: clone size, D gene, V gene, J gene, CDR3 DNA, CDR3 protein. The D gene is left open where the match is weak. The size of a clone is reported for some rows only, either as once, few or many, or as a class for expanded clones.

abundance: few
d_gene: -
v_gene: TRBV30
j_gene: TRBJ2-1
CDR3nt: TGTGCCTGGAGTGTACGATTCGGCCCCAATGAGCAGTTCTTC
CDR3aa: CAWSVRFGPNEQFF

abundance: few
d_gene: -
v_gene: TRBV10-3
j_gene: TRBJ1-1
CDR3nt: TGTGCCATCAGGATGAACACTGAAGCTTTCTTT
CDR3aa: CAIRMNTEAFF

abundance: -
d_gene: TRBD1
v_gene: TRBV12-3/TRBV12-4
j_gene: TRBJ1-4
CDR3nt: TGTGCCAGCAGTTTGAAGGGACAGCGTGCAACTAATGAAAAACTGTTTTTT
CDR3aa: CASSLKGQRATNEKLFF

abundance: -
d_gene: TRBD1
v_gene: TRBV27
j_gene: TRBJ2-7
CDR3nt: TGTGCCAGCAGTTACAGGGGACGCTTGGACTACGAGCAGTACTTC
CDR3aa: CASSYRGRLDYEQYF

abundance: few
d_gene: TRBD1
v_gene: TRBV7-3
j_gene: TRBJ2-1
CDR3nt: TGTGCCAGCAGCTTCGAACCCAGGACAGGAAAGTTCTTC
CDR3aa: CASSFEPRTGKFF

abundance: few
d_gene: TRBD1
v_gene: TRBV5-6
j_gene: TRBJ1-1
CDR3nt: TGTGCCAGCAGCACACAGTCAGGGGGCATGAACACTGAAGCTTTCTTT
CDR3aa: CASSTQSGGMNTEAFF

abundance: few
d_gene: TRBD1
v_gene: TRBV5-4
j_gene: TRBJ2-1
CDR3nt: TGTGCCAGCAACCCTAAGACAGGGAGCTCCTACAATGAGCAGTTCTTC
CDR3aa: CASNPKTGSSYNEQFF

abundance: -
d_gene: -
v_gene: TRBV5-1
j_gene: TRBJ2-1
CDR3nt: TGCGCCAGCAGCTCGGAGGGGGGTTACACCTACAATGAGCAGTTCTTC
CDR3aa: CASSSEGGYTYNEQFF

abundance: -
d_gene: -
v_gene: TRBV28
j_gene: TRBJ2-5
CDR3nt: TGTGCCAGCAGTTTCGTCAGCCAAGAGACCCAGTACTTC
CDR3aa: CASSFVSQETQYF

abundance: -
d_gene: -
v_gene: TRBV5-4
j_gene: TRBJ2-5
CDR3nt: TGTGCCAGCAGCTTGGCCGACTATCAAGAGACCCAGTACTTC
CDR3aa: CASSLADYQETQYF

abundance: -
d_gene: TRBD2
v_gene: TRBV6-5
j_gene: TRBJ2-5
CDR3nt: TGTGCCAGCAGTTACAACGGGGGAGGGCAAGAGACCCAGTACTTC
CDR3aa: CASSYNGGGQETQYF

abundance: -
d_gene: -
v_gene: TRBV27
j_gene: TRBJ1-1
CDR3nt: TGTGCCAGCAGCTTTTCCCTCAGGGGTAACACTGAAGCTTTCTTT
CDR3aa: CASSFSLRGNTEAFF

abundance: few
d_gene: -
v_gene: TRBV29-1
j_gene: TRBJ2-5
CDR3nt: TGCAGCGCCCTGGGGAAGGGGAGTACGGAGACCCAGTACTTC
CDR3aa: CSALGKGSTETQYF

abundance: few
d_gene: -
v_gene: TRBV6-1
j_gene: TRBJ2-2
CDR3nt: TGTGCCAGCAGCGTCGACTGGCTGGAGCTGTTTTTT
CDR3aa: CASSVDWLELFF

abundance: -
d_gene: TRBD2
v_gene: TRBV2
j_gene: TRBJ2-7
CDR3nt: TGTGCCAGCAGTAGGGGACTAGGTTCCTACGAGCAGTACTTC
CDR3aa: CASSRGLGSYEQYF

abundance: few
d_gene: TRBD2
v_gene: TRBV5-5
j_gene: TRBJ2-1
CDR3nt: TGTGCCAGCGCTCCGGCGCGGGAGATAAGCAATGAGCAGTTCTTC
CDR3aa: CASAPAREISNEQFF

abundance: -
d_gene: TRBD2
v_gene: TRBV6-5
j_gene: TRBJ2-3
CDR3nt: TGTGCCAGCAGCCACGGGAGGACTAGCGGGGGAGACACATATACGCAGTATTTT
CDR3aa: CASSHGRTSGGDTYTQYF

abundance: many
d_gene: -
v_gene: TRBV20-1
j_gene: TRBJ1-1
CDR3nt: TGCAGTGCTAGGAGGGGGGCGAACACTGAAGCTTTCTTT
CDR3aa: CSARRGANTEAFF

abundance: -
d_gene: TRBD1
v_gene: TRBV19
j_gene: TRBJ2-2
CDR3nt: TGTGCCAGTAGTTTCGGGACAGGGGGCTTGACCGGGGAGCTGTTTTTT
CDR3aa: CASSFGTGGLTGELFF

abundance: many
d_gene: -
v_gene: TRBV7-2
j_gene: TRBJ1-6
CDR3nt: TGTGCCAGCAGCTCCGTTTATAATTCACCCCTCCACTTT
CDR3aa: CASSSVYNSPLHF

abundance: many
d_gene: TRBD1
v_gene: TRBV12-3/TRBV12-4
j_gene: TRBJ1-6
CDR3nt: TGTGCCAGCTGGGACAGTCTAATTCAGACCCTCCACTTT
CDR3aa: CASWDSLIQTLHF

abundance: -
d_gene: -
v_gene: TRBV12-3/TRBV12-4
j_gene: TRBJ1-1
CDR3nt: TGTGCCAGCAGTTTAGGGGATTCGAACACTGAAGCTTTCTTT
CDR3aa: CASSLGDSNTEAFF

abundance: -
d_gene: -
v_gene: TRBV11-2
j_gene: TRBJ1-2
CDR3nt: TGTGCCAGCAGCTCTAGAAACTATGGCTACACCTTC
CDR3aa: CASSSRNYGYTF

abundance: many
d_gene: -
v_gene: TRBV4-1
j_gene: TRBJ1-6
CDR3nt: TGCGCCAGCAGCCAAGAAAGCGGGTTCAATTCACCCCTCCACTTT
CDR3aa: CASSQESGFNSPLHF

abundance: few
d_gene: TRBD2
v_gene: TRBV28
j_gene: TRBJ2-7
CDR3nt: TGTGCCAGCAGTCGTCGGACTAGCGGTTACGAGCAGTACTTC
CDR3aa: CASSRRTSGYEQYF

abundance: -
d_gene: -
v_gene: TRBV5-1
j_gene: TRBJ2-5
CDR3nt: TGCGCCAGCAGCCCGCCGGGACCACGATGGATGACCCAGTACTTC
CDR3aa: CASSPPGPRWMTQYF

abundance: -
d_gene: -
v_gene: TRBV7-3
j_gene: TRBJ2-3
CDR3nt: TGTGCCAGCAGCTTACGAGGTAGCGGAGCTAGCACAGATACGCAGTATTTT
CDR3aa: CASSLRGSGASTDTQYF